This TCR beta chain emerged from a study of shared clonotypes between healthy human individuals. The authors split each subset's genomic DNA evenly across several immunoSEQ plates. Data came from immunoSEQ multiplex PCR; TCRdb stores just in-frame clones and leaves some out. The sample holds about 2 million clones, approximately 95% seen once. Terminally differentiated effector memory CD45RA+ cells were excluded from the naive CD8 cells, which were CD45RO-negative and positively selected for CCR7. Germline V gene sequence: CDR1 SGHDT, CDR2 YYEEEE. J was trimmed by 4 bases and V by 2 bases; bases with no gene match: 6. This CDR3 has 15 amino acids.

Sequences were obtained from naive CD8+ T cells sorted from blood. This receptor was taken from a man aged 18 to 29 in good health. The V call is TRBV5-6, the J call TRBJ2-1; TRBD2 matches 7 bases. CDR3 nucleotide sequence: TGTGCCAGCAGCTTCAAGACTAGCTGGTACAATGAGCAGTTCTTC. Its translation: CASSFKTSWYNEQFF.